The 22 T cell receptor beta chains presented below share a single source sample, sequenced in a study of blood T cell repertoires in COVID-19. Sequenced by immunoSEQ multiplex PCR; TCRdb stores in-frame clones only, minus some. The sample contains fewer than 200,000 clones, more than 85% of which appear only once. Specimen: peripheral blood. The receptors here all came from a man aged 40-49 years with active or convalescent COVID-19.

DNA for the CDR3: TGTGCCAGCAGCCTCGGGGAGGGTGGTCAGCCCCAGCATTTT. As protein: CASSLGEGGQPQHF. The V call is TRBV2, the J call TRBJ1-5; no firm D call. The germline V gene encodes CDR1 SNHLY and CDR2 FYNNEI. This CDR3 is built from 14 residues. V shed 6 bases and J shed 6 bases, with 15 bases lying between them.

The table lists this clone with a count of one. The chain is built from TRBV12-5 and TRBJ1-1; TRBD1 matches at 9 bases. The CDR3 spans 13 residues. Per the germline V gene, CDR1 is LGHNT and CDR2 is FRNRAP. Trimming removed 8 bases from V and 1 base from J; junction bases left unmatched: 2. CDR3 loop: CASRGQGNTEAFF. The DNA of the CDR3 is TGTGCTAGTCGGGGACAGGGGAACACTGAAGCTTTCTTT.

The sample holds one count of this clone. The chain couples TRBV28 to TRBJ1-2; D gene ambiguous. V was trimmed by 7 bases and J by 3 bases, leaving 15 bases between them. The CDR3 loop spans 14 amino acids. Per the germline V gene, CDR1 is MDHEN and CDR2 is SYDVKM. The CDR3 reads CASTIDAVDYGYTF. The CDR3 nucleotides are TGTGCCAGCACGATAGACGCGGTAGACTATGGCTACACCTTC.

A few counts support this clone. J is TRBJ1-1 and V is TRBV7-8; tentative D call: TRBD1 (5 bases). The CDR3 totals 15 residues. Trimming cost V 3 bases and J 4 bases, with 15 bases left between them. The V gene's germline CDR1 is SGHVS and CDR2 FQNEAQ. The CDR3 region is CASSFISGLGTEAFF. CDR3 DNA sequence: TGTGCCAGCAGCTTTATATCAGGGTTGGGCACTGAAGCTTTCTTT.

This clone came up a few times. The J gene is TRBJ1-1, the V gene TRBV6-6; D gene uncertain. Germline V gene sequence: CDR1 MNHNY, CDR2 SVGAGI (reference sequence). CDR3 length: 11 residues. V dropped 0 bases and J dropped 8 bases, with 4 bases sitting between them. The CDR3 DNA follows: TGTGCCAGCAGTTACTCGGAGGAAGCTTTCTTT. Translated, it gives CASSYSEEAFF.

The chain combines TRBV5-6 with TRBJ2-7, with D possibly TRBD1 on 6 matching bases. The CDR3 is 17 amino acids. Between the trimmed V and J ends, which lost 3 bases and 2 bases, there was a span of 21 bases. Germline V gives CDR1 SGHDT, CDR2 YYEEEE. CDR3 coding DNA: TGTGCCAGCAGCTCCGGGAAGGGGGACATGAGCCCCTACGAGCAGTACTTC. Encoded protein: CASSSGKGDMSPYEQYF.

This chain uses TRBV7-2 with TRBJ2-5; 13 nucleotides match TRBD2. V gave up 4 bases and J gave up 5 bases; unmatched junction bases: 10. Per germline, CDR1 SGHTA and CDR2 FQGNSA. The CDR3 totals 17 residues. The DNA of the CDR3 is TGTGCCAGCAGCTCAGGACTAGCGGGGGCGTCGGGGGAGACCCAGTACTTC. It encodes CASSSGLAGASGETQYF.

This chain joins TRBV4-3 and TRBJ1-5; maybe TRBD1 (6 bases). Trimming took off 0 bases at V and 3 bases at J, with 9 bases between the two ends. Germline V gene data show CDR1 as LGHNA and CDR2 as YSLEER. CDR3 length: 15 residues. The CDR3: CASSQESGVNQPQHF. The CDR3 DNA is TGCGCCAGCAGCCAAGAGTCAGGGGTCAATCAGCCCCAGCATTTT.

The rearrangement joins TRBV6-1 to TRBJ1-2; no clear D. This CDR3 spans 15 amino acids. The V gene's germline CDR1 is MNHNS and CDR2 SASEGT. Trimming shortened V by 2 bases and J by 5 bases, and 15 bases separated the two germline ends. The CDR3 nucleotides are TGTGCCAGCAGTGAACAAAACTATCCCCTATATGGCTACACCTTC. Its protein is CASSEQNYPLYGYTF.

The rearrangement uses TRBV6-5 and TRBJ2-7; 8 bases line up with TRBD2. Germline V gene data show CDR1 as MNHEY and CDR2 as SVGAGI. CDR3 length: 15 amino acids. The V gene end was trimmed by 6 bases and the J gene end by 1 base; junction bases not matched to a gene: 8. Here the CDR3 reads CASRSHGGGSYEQYF. The CDR3 bases are TGTGCCAGCAGATCCCACGGCGGGGGGTCCTACGAGCAGTACTTC.

This clone showed up just a few times. The chain couples TRBV27 to TRBJ1-6; tentatively, D is TRBD1 (5 bases). V was pared by 6 bases and J by 3 bases, with 9 bases between. The CDR3 contains 14 residues. CDR1 is MNHEY, CDR2 SMNVEV, per germline (reference sequence). DNA of the CDR3: TGTGCCAGCAGGAATGACAGCTATAATTCACCCCTCCACTTT. Protein: CASRNDSYNSPLHF.

The chain joins TRBV5-6 to TRBJ2-7, with no clear D. The germline V gene has CDR1 SGHDT and CDR2 YYEEEE. Trimming shortened V by 4 bases and J by 7 bases, and 18 bases separated the two germline ends. This CDR3 spans 14 amino acids. In DNA, the CDR3 is TGTGCCAGCAGCCCCCCTTTGCCACTCAGGGAGCAGTACTTC. Translating gives CASSPPLPLREQYF. Based on the CDR3 plus reference TRBV5-6 and TRBJ2-7, the full variable domain is DAGVTQSPTHLIKTRGQQVTLRCSPKSGHDTVSWYQQALGQGPQFIFQYYEEEERQRGNFPDRFSGHQFPNYSSELNVNALLLGDSALYLCASSPPLPLREQYFGPGTRLTVT.

CDR3 loop: CASSLQTVGPLTDEQFF. The CDR3 coding sequence is TGTGCCAGCAGTTTACAAACAGTGGGCCCCCTTACGGATGAGCAGTTCTTC. The gene calls are TRBV28 and TRBJ2-1; D is undetermined. The V gene's germline CDR1 is MDHEN and CDR2 SYDVKM. Trimming shortened V by 2 bases and J by 8 bases, and 22 bases separated the two germline ends. CDR3 length: 17 amino acids.

The V gene is TRBV12-2, the J gene TRBJ2-7; the table's TRBD2 call for D was not verified on the DNA. TRBV12-2 is classified as a pseudogene. The CDR3 spans 15 residues. The CDR3 is CASRPRGGISYEQYF. The CDR3 DNA is TGTGCAAGTCGCCCTAGGGGAGGGATTTCCTACGAGCAGTACTTC.

V is TRBV3-1 (or the pseudogene TRBV3-2) and J is TRBJ2-3; 8 bases fit TRBD1. With 4 bases clipped from V and 0 bases from J, the junction kept 6 bases outside the gene matches. This CDR3 has 16 amino acids. Germline V gene sequence: CDR1 LGHDT, CDR2 YNNKEL (reference sequence). The CDR3 coding sequence is TGTGCCAGCAGCCGTCAGGGGGCGAGTAGCACAGATACGCAGTATTTT. Its translation is CASSRQGASSTDTQYF.

This chain uses TRBV5-1 with TRBJ2-5; 16 bases are a match to TRBD2. Germline trimming cut 4 bases from V and 5 bases from J; bases unmatched to any gene: 8. Germline V gives CDR1 SGHRS, CDR2 YFSETQ. CDR3 length: 17 amino acids. The CDR3 sequence is CASSPGTSGGAVETQYF. In DNA, the CDR3 is TGCGCCAGCAGCCCAGGGACTAGCGGGGGGGCCGTTGAGACCCAGTACTTC.

The table lists this clone with a count of one. The CDR3 protein is CASSPNDRGPDYGYTF. The CDR3 region has the DNA TGTGCCAGCAGTCCCAATGACAGGGGACCTGACTATGGCTACACCTTC. J is TRBJ1-2 and V is TRBV28, with TRBD1 matching 8 bases. The germline gives CDR1 MDHEN, CDR2 SYDVKM. The CDR3 spans 16 residues. With V trimmed by 5 bases and J by 3 bases, 11 bases remained unmatched.

The chain recombines TRBV20-1 with TRBJ1-2; D ambiguous. Germline V gene lookup returns CDR1 DFQATT and CDR2 SNEGSKA (reference sequence). V lost 5 bases to trimming and J lost 8 bases, with 12 bases between them. This CDR3 has 11 amino acids. The CDR3 loop is CSAPWEGGYTF. The CDR3 DNA follows: TGCAGTGCTCCTTGGGAGGGCGGCTACACCTTC.

CDR3 residues: CASSQDGLAGGSRETQYF. The CDR3 DNA reads TGTGCCAGCAGCCAAGATGGACTAGCGGGGGGTAGTCGAGAGACCCAGTACTTC. The chain has TRBV4-2 and TRBJ2-5, with 14 bases fitting TRBD2. Germline CDR1 LGHNA, CDR2 YNFKEQ. The ends lost 0 bases at V and 4 bases at J; junction bases unmatched: 7. The CDR3 totals 18 residues.

This clone was detected only a few times. J is TRBJ2-3 and V is TRBV9; TRBD1 might be the D (5 bases). The V end was cut by 2 bases, the J end by 0 bases, with 13 bases between. The CDR3 length is 16 residues. Germline V CDR1 and CDR2: SGDLS, YYNGEE. The CDR3 DNA reads as TGTGCCAGCAGCGTTACCCAACAGGCTAGCACAGATACGCAGTATTTT. Amino acid sequence: CASSVTQQASTDTQYF. Full variable domain (missing parts from reference TRBV9 and TRBJ2-3): DSGVTQTPKHLITATGQRVTLRCSPRSGDLSVYWYQQSLDQGLQFLIQYYNGEERAKGNILERFSAQQFPDLHSELNLSSLELGDSALYFCASSVTQQASTDTQYFGPGTRLTVL.

The genes are TRBV2 and TRBJ1-4, with 7 bases matching TRBD1. The CDR3 has 17 amino acids. The germline CDR1 and CDR2 sequences are SNHLY and FYNNEI. V trimming: 6 bases; J trimming: 4 bases; junction bases outside the gene matches: 14. This CDR3 is CASRDDRALVLNEKLFF. The CDR3 DNA sequence: TGTGCCAGCAGGGATGACAGGGCTCTCGTCCTTAATGAAAAACTGTTTTTT. Together with reference TRBV2 and TRBJ1-4, the CDR3 gives the full variable domain: EPEVTQTPSHQVTQMGQEVILRCVPISNHLYFYWYRQILGQKVEFLVSFYNNEISEKSEIFDDQFSVERPDGSNFTLKIRSTKLEDSAMYFCASRDDRALVLNEKLFFGSGTQLSVL.

The V call is TRBV27, the J call TRBJ2-1; TRBD2 agrees at 12 bases. Germline assignment: CDR1 MNHEY and CDR2 SMNVEV (reference sequence). This CDR3 comprises 14 residues. With V trimmed by 7 bases and J by 7 bases, 5 bases remained unmatched. CDR3 loop: CASTLAGGSNEQFF. CDR3 DNA: TGTGCCAGCACCCTAGCGGGGGGGTCGAATGAGCAGTTCTTC.